The entry that follows covers one TCR beta chain sequence. All patients were mismatch repair deficient, assessed by either PCR or immunohistochemistry. The CDR3 loop spans 14 amino acids. Trimming took off 0 bases at V and 0 bases at J, with 7 bases between the two ends. Germline V gene sequence: CDR1 SGHDT, CDR2 YYEEEE. The data originate from a study of PD-1 blockade in mismatch repair-deficient tumors. Profiling relied on immunoSEQ multiplex PCR, and the TCRdb table lists in-frame clones only, not all of them. This sample has around 68,000 clones, with 78% found just once. The sequence came from an adult with mismatch repair-deficient cancer. Sequenced material: peripheral blood, taken 2 weeks after starting pembrolizumab. This chain uses TRBV5-6 with TRBJ2-7; D gene ambiguous. The CDR3 DNA reads TGTGCCAGCAGCTTGGCCCAGTCCTCCTACGAGCAGTACTTC. It encodes CASSLAQSSYEQYF.